The 5 T cell receptor beta chains presented below share a single source sample, sequenced in a study of T cell responses to AZD1222 COVID-19 vaccine. TCRdb keeps only in-frame clones here, not all; method: immunoSEQ multiplex PCR. The sample lists 75,000 to 100,000 clones, about 94% occurring once. Sequenced here: peripheral blood, sampled 28 days after the second AZD1222 dose. The receptors come from an adult who received the AZD1222 COVID-19 vaccine.

The chain is built from TRBV6-6 and TRBJ2-7; a possible D gene is TRBD2 (7 bases). The germline V gene encodes CDR1 MNHNY and CDR2 SVGAGI (reference sequence). Trimming shortened V by 5 bases and J by 0 bases, and 29 bases separated the two germline ends. The CDR3 has 20 amino acids. The CDR3 sequence is CASSPPGGRGGTSSSYEQYF. For the CDR3, the DNA is TGTGCCAGCAGTCCCCCTGGAGGGAGGGGGGGCACCTCGAGCTCCTACGAGCAGTACTTC.

The rearrangement links TRBV5-1 to TRBJ2-5; the D is unclear. The CDR3 runs 12 residues. Trimming pared 4 bases from V and 0 bases from J, leaving 4 bases between. Germline-derived CDR1 and CDR2 are SGHRS and YFSETQ. The CDR3 DNA follows: TGCGCCAGCAGCCTGTACCAAGAGACCCAGTACTTC. Protein product: CASSLYQETQYF.

The chain recombines TRBV6-5 with TRBJ2-1, with 12 bases fitting TRBD1. The trim removed 5 bases at V and 10 bases at J, leaving 9 bases unmatched. CDR3 length equals 15 residues. Germline CDR1 MNHEY, CDR2 SVGAGI. The CDR3 loop is CASSILGQGAGEQFF. The CDR3, as DNA: TGTGCCAGCAGTATCCTGGGACAGGGGGCAGGAGAGCAGTTCTTC.

The V gene is TRBV11-2, the J gene TRBJ1-6; D is perhaps TRBD1 (5 bases). The ends were cut back, 6 bases at V and 8 bases at J, with 11 bases in the middle. The CDR3 contains 13 residues. Germline values: CDR1 SGHAT, CDR2 FQNNGV. This CDR3 reads CASSGASDSPLHF. DNA for the CDR3: TGTGCCAGCAGTGGGGCGTCAGATTCACCCCTCCACTTT.

The chain couples TRBV30 to TRBJ2-3; TRBD2 matches 8 bases. V shed 3 bases, J shed 6 bases, and the junction held 5 bases outside the gene matches. CDR3 length: 13 amino acids. Germline CDR1 GTSNPN, CDR2 SVGIG (reference sequence). The CDR3 spells CAWRRGGPDTQYF. CDR3 bases: TGTGCCTGGAGACGGGGGGGGCCCGATACGCAGTATTTT. Filled out from reference TRBV30 and TRBJ2-3, the complete variable domain reads SQTIHQWPATLVQPVGSPLSLECTVEGTSNPNLYWYRQAAGRGLQLLFYSVGIGQISSEVPQNLSASRPQDRQFILSSKKLLLSDSGFYLCAWRRGGPDTQYFGPGTRLTVL.